The table lists the clone carrying this TCR beta chain with a count of one. Other DNA sequences of this sample code for an identical CDR3. This sample is part of a study of shared clonotypes between healthy human individuals. The CDR3 length is 14 residues. The trim removed 4 bases at V and 1 base at J, leaving 3 bases unmatched. The V gene's germline CDR1 is SGHDT and CDR2 YYEEEE. The assay was immunoSEQ multiplex PCR, and TCRdb's table has in-frame clones only and misses some. The repertoire holds 950,000 to 1,100,000 clones, with around 78% as singletons. V gene TRBV5-6 combines with J gene TRBJ2-3; 7 bases line up with TRBD2. Sequencing was performed on memory CD4+ T cells from PBMCs. Documented subset: CD45RA-negative fraction. This TCR was sampled from a man in his late teens or twenties in good health. Some clones in this sample may be carry-over from other donors' samples. CDR3 coding DNA: TGTGCCAGCAGCCTTACTAGCGGCACAGATACGCAGTATTTT. It translates to CASSLTSGTDTQYF.